The clone carrying this TCR beta chain has at least ten counts. Its antigen is unidentified. This entry is derived from a study of human T cells and chemical hapten exposure. In the study overall: While the approximately 24-week study was under way, patients received diphenylcyclopropenone on the scalp every week. Study results and caveats: TCRs exceeding a frequency of 1 in 1000 stayed unchanged under DPC sensitization. Controls had significantly fewer large CDR3 similarity clusters than were formed by expanded TCRs. Counts of expanded TCRs (at PT1) showed a positive correlation with patch test score.

Stated time point: patch test 2, 6 weeks after DPC sensitization. Treatment: therapeutic diphenylcyclopropenone sensitization with weekly scalp DPC. MiXCR, run by TCRdb on the RACE reads, gives a single entry per CDR3 protein. The sample lists tens of thousands of distinct CDR3 sequences; roughly a tenth were seen once. CDR1 and CDR2 from the germline V gene are DFQATT and SNEGSKA (reference sequence). CDR3 size: 15 residues. With V trimmed by 3 bases and J by 5 bases, 4 bases remained unmatched. This clonotype was sampled from a woman aged 25 to 39 with alopecia areata. Some clones in this sample may be carry-over from other donors' samples. This specimen was whole blood, taken in connection with sensitization to the hapten diphenylcyclopropenone (DPC). V usage is TRBV20-1 and J usage is TRBJ1-6; TRBD1 matches 10 bases. As DNA, the CDR3 is TGCAGTGCTAGCCCCGGGACAGGGGATAATTCACCCCTCCACTTT. This gives the protein CSASPGTGDNSPLHF.